Given below is one TCR beta chain in context. Its specificity is not known. The germline CDR1 and CDR2 sequences are SNHLY and FYNNEI. The CDR3 covers 15 residues. V dropped 8 bases and J dropped 3 bases, with 18 bases sitting between them. The sample belongs to a study of blood T cells in healthy people across ages. PBMCs, at least 6 million per sample, were isolated. Then a second PCR, running about 7 to 11 cycles, was carried out with a sample-barcoded 5' primer and a J-beta primer mix. Samples each returned at least 3 million CDR3-containing paired-end reads. From the 5' RACE reads, TCRdb called clonotypes with MiXCR, one entry per CDR3 protein. Of 750,000 to 950,000 distinct CDR3 sequences detected, 40% to 65% appear once; the ten largest clones hold about 38%. Overall study results and limits: It was not known whether donors were CMV positive (a possible confounder of expanded clonotype changes).

The TCR originated in a man at least 80 years old in good health. The chain has TRBV2 and TRBJ2-3; TRBD1 is a possible D gene (5 bases). The sequencing input was blood. This chain's CDR3 is CASRAESQGTDTQYF. Written as DNA, the CDR3 is TGTGCCAGCCGCGCAGAAAGCCAGGGAACAGATACGCAGTATTTT. Variable domain in full (rest from reference TRBV2 and TRBJ2-3): EPEVTQTPSHQVTQMGQEVILRCVPISNHLYFYWYRQILGQKVEFLVSFYNNEISEKSEIFDDQFSVERPDGSNFTLKIRSTKLEDSAMYFCASRAESQGTDTQYFGPGTRLTVL.